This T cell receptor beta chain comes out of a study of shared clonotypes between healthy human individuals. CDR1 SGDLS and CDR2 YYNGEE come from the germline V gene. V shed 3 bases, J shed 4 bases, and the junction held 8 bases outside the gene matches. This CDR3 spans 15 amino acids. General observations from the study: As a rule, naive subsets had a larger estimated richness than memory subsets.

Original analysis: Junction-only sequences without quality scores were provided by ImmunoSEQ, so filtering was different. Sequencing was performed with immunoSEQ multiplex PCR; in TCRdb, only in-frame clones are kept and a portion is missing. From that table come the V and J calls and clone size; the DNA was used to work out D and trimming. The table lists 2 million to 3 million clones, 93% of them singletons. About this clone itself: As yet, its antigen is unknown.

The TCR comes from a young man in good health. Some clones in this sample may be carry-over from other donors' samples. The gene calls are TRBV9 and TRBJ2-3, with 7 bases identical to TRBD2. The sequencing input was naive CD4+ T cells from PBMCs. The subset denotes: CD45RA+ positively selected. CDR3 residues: CASSERLAIPDTQYF. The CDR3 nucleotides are TGTGCCAGCAGCGAAAGACTAGCTATCCCAGATACGCAGTATTTT.